This T cell receptor beta chain was identified during a study of blood T cell repertoires in COVID-19. Sequenced by immunoSEQ multiplex PCR; TCRdb stores in-frame clones only, minus some. The sample yields about 210,000 clones, 80% seen once. The CDR3 runs 16 residues. The germline gives CDR1 SSHAT, CDR2 FNYEAQ (reference sequence). With V trimmed by 5 bases and J by 7 bases, 15 bases remained unmatched. The chain couples TRBV7-7 to TRBJ2-5; 8 bases fit TRBD2. This TCR was recovered from a woman in her 70s with acute or convalescent COVID-19. Sample: peripheral blood. The CDR3 DNA follows: TGTGCCAGCAGCCCCGGTCGCGGGGGGATTCAGGGGACCCAGTACTTC. It specifies CASSPGRGGIQGTQYF.